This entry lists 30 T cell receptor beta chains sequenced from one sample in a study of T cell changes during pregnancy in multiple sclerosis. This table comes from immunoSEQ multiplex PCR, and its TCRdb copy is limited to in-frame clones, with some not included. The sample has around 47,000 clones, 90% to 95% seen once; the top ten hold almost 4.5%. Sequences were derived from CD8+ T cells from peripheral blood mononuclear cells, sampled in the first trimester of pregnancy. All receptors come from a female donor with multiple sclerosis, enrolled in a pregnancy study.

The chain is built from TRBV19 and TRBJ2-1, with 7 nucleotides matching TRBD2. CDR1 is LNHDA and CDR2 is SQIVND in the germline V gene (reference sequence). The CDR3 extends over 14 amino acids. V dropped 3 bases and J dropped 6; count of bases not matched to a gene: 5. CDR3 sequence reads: CASSMVGGPNEQFF. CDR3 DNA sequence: TGTGCCAGTAGTATGGTGGGAGGGCCCAATGAGCAGTTCTTC.

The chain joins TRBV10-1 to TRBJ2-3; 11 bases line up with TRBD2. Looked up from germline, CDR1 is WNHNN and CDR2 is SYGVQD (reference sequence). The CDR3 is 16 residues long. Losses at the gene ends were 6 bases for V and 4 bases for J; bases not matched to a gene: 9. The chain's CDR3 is CASSLTSGSSADTQYF. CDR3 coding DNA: TGCGCCAGCAGCCTAACTAGCGGGAGTTCCGCAGATACGCAGTATTTT.

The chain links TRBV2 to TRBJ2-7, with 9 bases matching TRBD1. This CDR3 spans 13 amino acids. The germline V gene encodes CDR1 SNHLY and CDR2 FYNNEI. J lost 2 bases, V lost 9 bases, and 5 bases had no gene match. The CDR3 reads CASRTGVAYEQYF. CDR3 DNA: TGTGCCAGTAGGACAGGGGTAGCCTACGAGCAGTACTTC.

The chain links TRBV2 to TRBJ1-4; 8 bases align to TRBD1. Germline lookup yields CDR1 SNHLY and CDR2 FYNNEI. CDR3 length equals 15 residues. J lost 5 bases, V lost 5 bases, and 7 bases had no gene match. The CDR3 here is CASSLGTGENEKLFF. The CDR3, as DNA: TGTGCCAGCAGTCTGGGGACAGGCGAGAATGAAAAACTGTTTTTT.

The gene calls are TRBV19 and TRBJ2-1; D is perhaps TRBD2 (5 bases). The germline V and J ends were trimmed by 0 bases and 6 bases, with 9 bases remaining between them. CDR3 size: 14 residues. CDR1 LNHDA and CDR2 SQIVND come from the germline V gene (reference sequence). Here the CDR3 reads CASSIERGGNEQFF. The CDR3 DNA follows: TGTGCCAGTAGTATAGAACGAGGAGGCAATGAGCAGTTCTTC.

The CDR3 here is CAIRGQDDNEQFF. CDR3 bases: TGTGCCATCAGGGGACAGGACGACAATGAGCAGTTCTTC. J is TRBJ2-1 and V is TRBV10-3; 8 bases fit TRBD1. Germline CDR1 reads ENHRY; CDR2 reads SYGVKD. CDR3 length: 13 residues. V lost 6 bases to trimming and J lost 5 bases; unmatched junction nucleotides: 3.

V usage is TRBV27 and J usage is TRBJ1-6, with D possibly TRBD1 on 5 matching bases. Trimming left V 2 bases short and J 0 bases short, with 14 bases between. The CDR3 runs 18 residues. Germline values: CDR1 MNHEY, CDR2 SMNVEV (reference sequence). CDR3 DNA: TGTGCCAGCAGTTTAAAGGGGCCGACCAGCTCCTATAATTCACCCCTCCACTTT. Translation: CASSLKGPTSSYNSPLHF.

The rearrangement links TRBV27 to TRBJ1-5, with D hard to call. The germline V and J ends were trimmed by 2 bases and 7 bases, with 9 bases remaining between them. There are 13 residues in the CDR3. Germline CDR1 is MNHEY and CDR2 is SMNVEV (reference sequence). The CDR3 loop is CASSLTSGQPQHF. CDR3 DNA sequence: TGTGCCAGCAGTTTAACGTCAGGACAGCCCCAGCATTTT.

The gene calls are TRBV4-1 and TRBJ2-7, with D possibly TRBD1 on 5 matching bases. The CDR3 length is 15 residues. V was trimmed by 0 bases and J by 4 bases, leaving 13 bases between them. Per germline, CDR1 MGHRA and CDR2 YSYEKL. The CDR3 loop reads CASSQDGAVGYEQYF. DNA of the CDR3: TGCGCCAGCAGCCAAGATGGGGCAGTCGGTTACGAGCAGTACTTC.

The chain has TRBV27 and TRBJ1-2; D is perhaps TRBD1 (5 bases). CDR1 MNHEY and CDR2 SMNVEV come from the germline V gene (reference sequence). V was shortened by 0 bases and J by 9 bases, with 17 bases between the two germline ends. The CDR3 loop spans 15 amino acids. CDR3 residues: CASSLSGAAIVSYTF. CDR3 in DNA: TGTGCCAGCAGTTTATCAGGGGCCGCGATTGTTAGCTACACCTTC.

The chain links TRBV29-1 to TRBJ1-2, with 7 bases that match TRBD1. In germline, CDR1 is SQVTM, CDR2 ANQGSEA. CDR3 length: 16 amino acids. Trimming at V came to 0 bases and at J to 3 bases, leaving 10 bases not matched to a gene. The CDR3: CSVEDKRGRADYGYTF. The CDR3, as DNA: TGCAGCGTTGAAGATAAAAGGGGGCGGGCTGACTATGGCTACACCTTC.

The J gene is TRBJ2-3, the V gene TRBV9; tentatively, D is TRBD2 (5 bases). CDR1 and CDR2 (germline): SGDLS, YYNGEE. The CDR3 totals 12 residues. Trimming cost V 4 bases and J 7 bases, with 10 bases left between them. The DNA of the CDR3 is TGTGCCAGCAGCCCCCGACTATATACGCAGTATTTT. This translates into CASSPRLYTQYF.

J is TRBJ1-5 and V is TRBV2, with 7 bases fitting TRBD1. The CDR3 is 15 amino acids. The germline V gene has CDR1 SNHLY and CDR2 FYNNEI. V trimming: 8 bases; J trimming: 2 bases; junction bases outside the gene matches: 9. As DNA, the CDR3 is TGTGCCAGCCAGGGGATCACAGGGGGCAATCAGCCCCAGCATTTT. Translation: CASQGITGGNQPQHF.

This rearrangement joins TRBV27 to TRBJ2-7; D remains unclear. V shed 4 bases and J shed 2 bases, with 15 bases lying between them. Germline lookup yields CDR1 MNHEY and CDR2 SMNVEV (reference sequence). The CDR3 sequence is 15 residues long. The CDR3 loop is CASSWSAERAYEQYF. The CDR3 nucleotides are TGTGCCAGCAGTTGGTCCGCGGAGAGAGCCTACGAGCAGTACTTC.

In DNA, the CDR3 is TGTGCCAGCAGCCCGCAGGGCTATAGCAATCAGCCCCAGCATTTT. Protein product: CASSPQGYSNQPQHF. The chain combines TRBV27 with TRBJ1-5; weak D call: TRBD1 (5 bases). Germline-derived CDR1 and CDR2 are MNHEY and SMNVEV (reference sequence). This CDR3 has 15 amino acids. Trimming took 6 bases from V and 0 from J, leaving 12 bases between them.

The CDR3 bases are TGTGCCACCAGCAGAGAGGCCGGGGATGAGCAGTTCTTC. Protein sequence: CATSREAGDEQFF. The chain joins TRBV15 to TRBJ2-1; a possible D gene is TRBD2 (5 bases). The CDR3 is 13 residues long. Germline lookup yields CDR1 LNHNV and CDR2 YYDKDF (reference sequence). V lost 0 bases and J 8 bases, leaving 8 bases between the germline ends.

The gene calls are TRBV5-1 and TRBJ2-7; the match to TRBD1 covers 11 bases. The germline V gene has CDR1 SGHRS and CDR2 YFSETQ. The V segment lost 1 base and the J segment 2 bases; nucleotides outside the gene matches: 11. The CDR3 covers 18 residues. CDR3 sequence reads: CASSLTPGQGVQAYEQYF. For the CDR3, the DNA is TGCGCCAGCAGCTTGACGCCGGGACAGGGGGTCCAGGCCTACGAGCAGTACTTC.

CDR3 sequence (DNA): TGTGCCAGCAGTAGAACGCGCAATGAGCAGTTCTTC. This codes for CASSRTRNEQFF. The chain links TRBV27 to TRBJ2-1, with no clear D. Germline V gene data show CDR1 as MNHEY and CDR2 as SMNVEV (reference sequence). The CDR3 contains 12 residues. The ends were cut back, 5 bases at V and 6 bases at J, with 8 bases in the middle.

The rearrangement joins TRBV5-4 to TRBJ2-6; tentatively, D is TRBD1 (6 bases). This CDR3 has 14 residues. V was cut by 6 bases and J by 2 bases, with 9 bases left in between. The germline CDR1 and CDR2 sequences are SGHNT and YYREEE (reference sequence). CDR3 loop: CASTPGAGANVLTF. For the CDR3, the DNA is TGTGCCAGCACCCCAGGGGCTGGGGCCAACGTCCTGACTTTC.

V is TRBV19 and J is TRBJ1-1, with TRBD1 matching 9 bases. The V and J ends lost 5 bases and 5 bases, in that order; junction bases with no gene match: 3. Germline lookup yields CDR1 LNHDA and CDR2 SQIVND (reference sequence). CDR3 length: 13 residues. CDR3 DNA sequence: TGTGCCAGTAGTCCGGGACAGGGTACTGAAGCTTTCTTT. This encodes CASSPGQGTEAFF.

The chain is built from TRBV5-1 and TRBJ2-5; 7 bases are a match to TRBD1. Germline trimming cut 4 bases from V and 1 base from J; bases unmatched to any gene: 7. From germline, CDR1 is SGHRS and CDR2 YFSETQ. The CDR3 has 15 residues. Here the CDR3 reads CASSIGQVGQETQYF. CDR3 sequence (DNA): TGCGCCAGCAGCATCGGACAGGTCGGCCAAGAGACCCAGTACTTC.

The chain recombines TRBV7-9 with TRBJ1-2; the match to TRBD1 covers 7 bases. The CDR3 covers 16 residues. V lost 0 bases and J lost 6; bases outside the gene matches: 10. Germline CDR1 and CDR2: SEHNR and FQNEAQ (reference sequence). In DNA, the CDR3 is TGTGCCAGCAGCTTAGCGAAGGGACAGCAGTTTGATGGCTACACCTTC. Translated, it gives CASSLAKGQQFDGYTF.

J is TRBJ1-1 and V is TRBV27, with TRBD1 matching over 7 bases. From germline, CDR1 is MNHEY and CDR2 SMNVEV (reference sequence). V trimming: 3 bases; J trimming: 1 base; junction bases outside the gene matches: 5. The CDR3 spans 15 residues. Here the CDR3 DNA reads TGTGCCAGCAGTTTCGCAGGGGGGACGAACACTGAAGCTTTCTTT. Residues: CASSFAGGTNTEAFF.

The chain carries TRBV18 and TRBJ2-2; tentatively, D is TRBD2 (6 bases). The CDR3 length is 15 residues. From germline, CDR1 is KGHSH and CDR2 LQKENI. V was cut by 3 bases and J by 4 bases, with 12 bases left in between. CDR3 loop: CASSPGGVSTGELFF. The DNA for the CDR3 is TGTGCCAGCTCACCGGGCGGGGTGAGCACCGGGGAGCTGTTTTTT.

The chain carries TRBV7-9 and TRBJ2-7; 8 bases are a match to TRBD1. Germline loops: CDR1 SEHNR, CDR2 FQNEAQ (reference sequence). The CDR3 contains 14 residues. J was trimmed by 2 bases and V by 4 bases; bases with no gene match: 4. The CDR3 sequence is CASSSGQVPYEQYF. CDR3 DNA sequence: TGTGCCAGCAGCTCGGGACAGGTTCCCTACGAGCAGTACTTC.

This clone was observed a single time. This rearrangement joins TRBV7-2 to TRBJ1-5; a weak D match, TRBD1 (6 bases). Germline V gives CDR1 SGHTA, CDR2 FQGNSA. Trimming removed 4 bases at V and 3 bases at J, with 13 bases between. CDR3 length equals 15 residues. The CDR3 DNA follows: TGTGCCAGCAGCTATGTCAGGGGAATCAATCAGCCCCAGCATTTT. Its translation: CASSYVRGINQPQHF.

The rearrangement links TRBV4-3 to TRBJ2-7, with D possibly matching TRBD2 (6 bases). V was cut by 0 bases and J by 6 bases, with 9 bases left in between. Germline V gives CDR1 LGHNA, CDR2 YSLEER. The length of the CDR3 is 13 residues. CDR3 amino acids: CASSQDGGTEQYF. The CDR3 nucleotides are TGCGCCAGCAGCCAAGACGGAGGGACCGAGCAGTACTTC.

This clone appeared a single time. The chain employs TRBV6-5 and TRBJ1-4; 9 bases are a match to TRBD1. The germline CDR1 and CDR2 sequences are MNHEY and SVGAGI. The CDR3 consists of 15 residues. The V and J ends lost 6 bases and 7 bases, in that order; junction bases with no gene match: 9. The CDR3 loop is CASSRTGGPTEKLFF. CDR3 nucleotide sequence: TGTGCCAGCAGCCGAACAGGGGGCCCGACTGAAAAACTGTTTTTT.

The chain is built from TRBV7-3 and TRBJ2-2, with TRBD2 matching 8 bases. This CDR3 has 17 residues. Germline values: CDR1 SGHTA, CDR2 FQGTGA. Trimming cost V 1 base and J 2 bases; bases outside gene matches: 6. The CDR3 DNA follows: TGTGCCAGCAGCTTAAGGCTAACTAGCGGAAACACCGGGGAGCTGTTTTTT. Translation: CASSLRLTSGNTGELFF.

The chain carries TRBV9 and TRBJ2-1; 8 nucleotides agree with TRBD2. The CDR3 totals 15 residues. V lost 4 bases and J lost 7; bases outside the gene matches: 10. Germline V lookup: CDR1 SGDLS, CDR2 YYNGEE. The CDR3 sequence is CASSPRAGVGNEQFF. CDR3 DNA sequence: TGTGCCAGCAGCCCCCGAGCGGGAGTGGGAAATGAGCAGTTCTTC.